This entry lists 3 T cell receptor beta chains sequenced from one sample in a study of T cells in Graves' hyperthyroidism and ophthalmopathy. RNA transcripts served as the template for amplifying TCR beta CDR3 regions. In the first-round RT-PCR of the TCR CDR3, the HTBI primer set was used. TCRdb independently ran MiXCR on the multiplex PCR reads; one entry per CDR3 protein. The sample holds some 150,000 distinct CDR3 sequences, around 20% seen once. The specimen sequenced was blood. These receptors all come from a woman between 50 and 59 years old with Graves' hyperthyroidism that later progressed to Graves' ophthalmopathy.

The chain couples TRBV20-1 to TRBJ2-4; TRBD2 matches 12 bases. J was trimmed by 1 base and V by 4 bases; bases with no gene match: 2. Germline V gene sequence: CDR1 DFQATT, CDR2 SNEGSKA (reference sequence). This CDR3 has 15 residues. CDR3 loop: CSAKGTSGAKNIQYF. CDR3 in DNA: TGCAGTGCTAAAGGGACTAGCGGGGCCAAAAACATTCAGTACTTC.

In its sample, this clonotype was seen many times. The chain couples TRBV28 to TRBJ1-5; no clear D gene. Between the trimmed V and J ends, which lost 6 bases and 6 bases, there was a span of 15 bases. This CDR3 is built from 14 residues. Germline V CDR1 and CDR2: MDHEN, SYDVKM. CDR3 DNA: TGTGCCAGCAGGGGAGTCTTTCTAAGTCAGCCCCAGCATTTT. Amino acids: CASRGVFLSQPQHF.

This clonotype was picked up one time. This sequence joins TRBV7-9 and TRBJ1-1; 10 positions match TRBD1. The CDR3 has 12 residues. The V and J ends lost 7 bases and 6 bases, in that order; junction bases with no gene match: 2. Germline CDR1 reads SEHNR; CDR2 reads FQNEAQ (reference sequence). The CDR3 region is CASKDRGSEAFF. For the CDR3, the DNA is TGTGCCAGCAAGGACAGGGGGTCTGAAGCTTTCTTT.